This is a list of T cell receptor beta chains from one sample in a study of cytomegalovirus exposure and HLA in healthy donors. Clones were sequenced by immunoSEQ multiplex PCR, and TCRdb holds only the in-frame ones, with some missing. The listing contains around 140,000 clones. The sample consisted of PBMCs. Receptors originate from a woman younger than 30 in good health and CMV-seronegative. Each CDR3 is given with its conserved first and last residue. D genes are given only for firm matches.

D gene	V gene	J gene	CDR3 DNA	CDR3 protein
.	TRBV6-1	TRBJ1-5	TGTGCCAGCAGGGGAGGGAGGGGTCAGCCCCAGCATTTT	CASRGGRGQPQHF
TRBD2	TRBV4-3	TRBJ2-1	TGCGCCAGCAGCCAATTTGGGACTAGCGGTTACAATGAGCAGTTCTTC	CASSQFGTSGYNEQFF
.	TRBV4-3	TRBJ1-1	TGCGCCAGCAGCCTCCTCTGGGGTTTGGAAGGGGACACTGAAGCTTTCTTT	CASSLLWGLEGDTEAFF
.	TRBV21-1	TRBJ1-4	TGTGCCAGCAGCAGACGACAGGGTACGATGGGTAATGAAAAACTGTTTTTT	CASSRRQGTMGNEKLFF
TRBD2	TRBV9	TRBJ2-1	TGTGCCAGCAGCCCCGTAGCGGGAGGGGGCAATGAGCAGTTCTTC	CASSPVAGGGNEQFF
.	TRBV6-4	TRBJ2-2	TGTGCCAGCACTGGCGGTCAAAACACCGGGGAGCTGTTTTTT	CASTGGQNTGELFF
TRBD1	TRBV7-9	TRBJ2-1	TGTGCCAGCAGCTTAGCCGGGACAGCCTACAATGAGCAGTTCTTC	CASSLAGTAYNEQFF
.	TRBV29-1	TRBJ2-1	TGCAGCGTTGAATACACAGGGTATGGATACAATGAGCAGTTCTTC	CSVEYTGYGYNEQFF
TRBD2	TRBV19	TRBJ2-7	TGTGCCAGTAGTATGGAAGCGGGAGGTACTTACGAGCAGTACTTC	CASSMEAGGTYEQYF
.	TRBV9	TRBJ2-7	TGTGCCAGCAGCGTAAACAGTGCCTCCGAGCAGTACTTC	CASSVNSASEQYF
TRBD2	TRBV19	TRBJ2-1	TGTGCCAGTAGTTTGGGAGCGGGGGCTTACTACAATGAGCAGTTCTTC	CASSLGAGAYYNEQFF
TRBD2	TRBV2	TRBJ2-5	TGTGCCAGCACCGGTGGGAGGGCGGAGACCCAGTACTTC	CASTGGRAETQYF
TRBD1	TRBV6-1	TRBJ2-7	TGTGCCAGCAGTGAATACGGGACAGGGCCCGAGCAGTACTTC	CASSEYGTGPEQYF
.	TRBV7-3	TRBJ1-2	TGTGCCAGCAGCCTGGACACAAACTATGGCTACACCTTC	CASSLDTNYGYTF
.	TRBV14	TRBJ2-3	TGTGCCAGCAGCCAGAAACAGGGAGTTAAGGATACGCAGTATTTT	CASSQKQGVKDTQYF
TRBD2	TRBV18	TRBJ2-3	TGTGCCAGCTCTTTAGCGGGAGAATCCGATACGCAGTATTTT	CASSLAGESDTQYF
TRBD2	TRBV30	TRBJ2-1	TGTGCCTGGAGTACGGCTAGCGGGCCGAGCAATGAGCAGTTCTTC	CAWSTASGPSNEQFF
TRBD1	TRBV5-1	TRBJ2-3	TGCGCCAGCAGCTTCAGCGGACAGGGGTCAGATACGCAGTATTTT	CASSFSGQGSDTQYF
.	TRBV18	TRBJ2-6	TGTGCCAGCTCACCCCCGGGGACTCTGGTGGCCAACGTCCTGACTTTC	CASSPPGTLVANVLTF
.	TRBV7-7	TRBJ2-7	TGTGCCAGCAGCTTAGATAGCCAGCACTTTACGGAGCAGTACTTC	CASSLDSQHFTEQYF
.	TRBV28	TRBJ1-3	TGTGCCAGCAGTTTATACGGGACTCCCGCTTCTACTGGAAACACCATATATTTT	CASSLYGTPASTGNTIYF
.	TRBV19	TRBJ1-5	TGTGCCAGTACCCACCTGAGGGAGGGCCGTAGCAATCAGCCCCAGCATTTT	CASTHLREGRSNQPQHF
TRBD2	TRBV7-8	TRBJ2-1	TGTGCCAGCAGCCCCAATATGGATTTTGTGGGACTAGTATCAAGAGAGCAGTTCTTC	CASSPNMDFVGLVSREQFF